This T cell receptor (beta chain) was found in a study of breast tumors, draining lymph nodes, adjacent tissues. Details on this clonotype: Its antigen is currently unknown.

Via MiXCR, TCRdb re-called the multiplex PCR reads, giving one row per CDR3 protein. This sample has tens of thousands of distinct CDR3 sequences; roughly 30% occur once, and the top ten carry around 8.1%. The lymph nodes were axillary draining lymph nodes from breast cancer patients. Study-level results: Tumor repertoires ranked between lymph nodes and nontumor tissue in diversity, with V and J gene preferences. Tumor T cell lymph node origin was a supported hypothesis, not proven.

CDR1 is LNHDA and CDR2 is SQIVND in the germline V gene (reference sequence). CDR3 length equals 15 residues. Unmatched junction bases numbered 10, after V lost 6 bases and J lost 5 bases. The specimen was axillary lymph node tissue. The chain uses TRBV19 and TRBJ1-2, with 9 bases matching TRBD1. The receptor was isolated from a female donor with breast cancer. Some clones in this sample may be carry-over from other donors' samples. The CDR3 DNA is TGTGCCAGTAGCGGTATGGGGACAGGGATGTATGGCTACACCTTC. Translated: CASSGMGTGMYGYTF.